Following are 13 T cell receptor beta chains from one sample sequenced in a study of T cells after posttransplantation cyclophosphamide. The naive gate required viable CD3+CD4+ or CD3+CD8+ cells with CCR7+CD45RA+CD45RO-CD95-CD27+CD28+ phenotype. Here immunoSEQ multiplex PCR was the method, and the copy in TCRdb shows in-frame clones only, minus some. This table has some 33,000 clones, 75% to 95% appearing once. What was sequenced was naive CD4+ T cells sorted from blood. These receptors all come from a man aged 25-40 years in good health and a related stem cell transplant donor.

The chain has TRBV7-9 and TRBJ1-6, with 8 bases matching TRBD1. CDR3 length: 18 amino acids. Germline loops: CDR1 SEHNR, CDR2 FQNEAQ (reference sequence). J gave up 10 bases and V 0 bases, and 14 bases lay outside the gene matches. The CDR3 is CASSLALNGQGAGSPLHF. CDR3 nucleotides: TGTGCCAGCAGCTTAGCGCTAAATGGGCAGGGGGCAGGATCACCCCTCCACTTT.

This clone was seen once. This chain joins TRBV5-4 and TRBJ1-2; 7 bases are a match to TRBD1. Germline V gives CDR1 SGHNT, CDR2 YYREEE (reference sequence). The V segment lost 4 bases and the J segment 3 bases; nucleotides outside the gene matches: 9. The length of the CDR3 is 15 residues. CDR3: CASSPVLDRDYGYTF. DNA of the CDR3: TGTGCCAGCAGCCCGGTTCTAGACAGGGACTATGGCTACACCTTC.

The CDR3 sequence: CASSPRTDFNSPLHF. In DNA, the CDR3 is TGTGCCAGCAGCCCCCGGACAGATTTTAATTCACCCCTCCACTTT. The chain carries TRBV7-2 and TRBJ1-6, with D tentatively TRBD1 (6 bases). Per germline, CDR1 SGHTA and CDR2 FQGNSA. V was trimmed by 5 bases and J by 6 bases, leaving 14 bases between them. The CDR3 is 15 amino acids. The full variable domain, in which reference TRBV7-2 and TRBJ1-6 provide the parts outside the CDR3, is GAGVSQSPSNKVTEKGKDVELRCDPISGHTALYWYRQSLGQGLEFLIYFQGNSAPDKSGLPSDRFSAERTGGSVSTLTIQRTQQEDSAVYLCASSPRTDFNSPLHFGNGTRLTVT.

The chain combines TRBV11-2 with TRBJ2-5, with TRBD2 identical over 10 bases. Germline CDR1 and CDR2: SGHAT and FQNNGV. The CDR3 covers 16 residues. V trimming: 5 bases; J trimming: 3 bases; junction bases outside the gene matches: 9. The DNA for the CDR3 is TGTGCCAGCAGCAAACATAGCGGGGGGCAGGAAGAGACCCAGTACTTC. Its translation: CASSKHSGGQEETQYF.

The gene calls are TRBV6-5 and TRBJ2-1; 7 bases line up with TRBD2. This CDR3 comprises 13 residues. The germline gives CDR1 MNHEY, CDR2 SVGAGI. V was clipped by 6 bases and J by 3 bases; unmatched bases: 2. CDR3 nucleotides: TGTGCCAGCAGGCCTAGCGGCTACAATGAGCAGTTCTTC. Encoded protein: CASRPSGYNEQFF.

This clone was counted only a few times. The J gene is TRBJ2-1, the V gene TRBV28; TRBD2 matches 10 bases. With V trimmed by 2 bases and J by 3 bases, 1 base remained unmatched. From germline, CDR1 is MDHEN and CDR2 SYDVKM. CDR3 length: 15 amino acids. DNA of the CDR3: TGTGCCAGCAGTTTACTAGCGGGGGACTACAATGAGCAGTTCTTC. Translated, it gives CASSLLAGDYNEQFF. Together with reference TRBV28 and TRBJ2-1, the CDR3 gives the full variable domain: DVKVTQSSRYLVKRTGEKVFLECVQDMDHENMFWYRQDPGLGLRLIYFSYDVKMKEKGDIPEGYSVSREKKERFSLILESASTNQTSMYLCASSLLAGDYNEQFFGPGTRLTVL.

The chain joins TRBV9 to TRBJ2-3; TRBD2 aligns across 11 bases. Per the germline V gene, CDR1 is SGDLS and CDR2 is YYNGEE. The V and J ends lost 1 base and 8 bases, in that order; junction bases with no gene match: 3. CDR3 length equals 14 residues. The DNA of the CDR3 is TGTGCCAGCAGCGTAATAGCGGGGGGGAGTACGCAGTATTTT. This translates into CASSVIAGGSTQYF.

This chain connects TRBV19 to TRBJ1-2; D call uncertain. Germline assignment: CDR1 LNHDA and CDR2 SQIVND (reference sequence). The germline V and J ends were trimmed by 6 bases and 4 bases, with 9 bases remaining between them. The CDR3 sequence is 12 residues long. The CDR3 coding sequence is TGTGCCAGTAGCCTCGGCGGCTATGGCTACACCTTC. Protein product: CASSLGGYGYTF.

This chain uses TRBV6-5 with TRBJ1-6, with 9 bases lining up with TRBD1. V shed 2 bases, J shed 10 bases, and the junction held 6 bases outside the gene matches. The CDR3 is 15 residues long. The germline CDR1 and CDR2 sequences are MNHEY and SVGAGI. CDR3 in amino acids: CASSYTQGARSPLHF. In DNA, the CDR3 is TGTGCCAGCAGTTACACACAGGGGGCGCGGTCACCCCTCCACTTT.

This chain uses TRBV4-1 with TRBJ1-6, with TRBD1 matching over 8 bases. Germline V gene data show CDR1 as MGHRA and CDR2 as YSYEKL. V dropped 3 bases and J dropped 5; count of bases not matched to a gene: 0. The length of the CDR3 is 14 residues. The CDR3, as DNA: TGCGCCAGCAGCCAGGGACAGGATAATTCACCCCTCCACTTT. As protein: CASSQGQDNSPLHF.

This chain connects TRBV7-2 to TRBJ1-2, with 8 bases that match TRBD1. The CDR3 totals 14 residues. V lost 3 bases and J lost 10; bases outside the gene matches: 10. Germline lookup yields CDR1 SGHTA and CDR2 FQGNSA. The CDR3 nucleotides read TGTGCCAGCAGCTTTCAGGGGGCGAGTGTTATCTACACCTTC. This translates into CASSFQGASVIYTF. The whole variable domain, filled in from reference TRBV7-2 and TRBJ1-2, reads GAGVSQSPSNKVTEKGKDVELRCDPISGHTALYWYRQSLGQGLEFLIYFQGNSAPDKSGLPSDRFSAERTGGSVSTLTIQRTQQEDSAVYLCASSFQGASVIYTFGSGTRLTVV.

In its sample, this clone was seen a few times. The sample has other DNA sequences that encode this CDR3 too. The CDR3 is CASSPTDITEAFF. The CDR3 nucleotides are TGTGCCAGCAGTCCCACGGACATCACTGAAGCTTTCTTT. The J gene is TRBJ1-1, the V gene TRBV7-9; D is perhaps TRBD1 (5 bases). Trimming took 6 bases from V and 4 from J, leaving 12 bases between them. Germline lookup yields CDR1 SEHNR and CDR2 FQNEAQ (reference sequence). The CDR3 has 13 amino acids. Drawing the rest from reference TRBV7-9 and TRBJ1-1, the complete variable domain is DTGVSQNPRHKITKRGQNVTFRCDPISEHNRLYWYRQTLGQGPEFLTYFQNEAQLEKSRLLSDRFSAERPKGSFSTLEIQRTEQGDSAMYLCASSPTDITEAFFGQGTRLTVV.

J is TRBJ2-1 and V is TRBV12-5; D might be TRBD1 (5 bases). With 0 bases removed from V and 6 bases from J, the gap between germline ends came to 18 bases. This CDR3 comprises 17 residues. Looked up from germline, CDR1 is LGHNT and CDR2 is FRNRAP. The DNA of the CDR3 is TGTGCTAGTGGTTTGGTATTTCAGGGAAGAAAGGCCAATGAGCAGTTCTTC. This sequence encodes CASGLVFQGRKANEQFF.